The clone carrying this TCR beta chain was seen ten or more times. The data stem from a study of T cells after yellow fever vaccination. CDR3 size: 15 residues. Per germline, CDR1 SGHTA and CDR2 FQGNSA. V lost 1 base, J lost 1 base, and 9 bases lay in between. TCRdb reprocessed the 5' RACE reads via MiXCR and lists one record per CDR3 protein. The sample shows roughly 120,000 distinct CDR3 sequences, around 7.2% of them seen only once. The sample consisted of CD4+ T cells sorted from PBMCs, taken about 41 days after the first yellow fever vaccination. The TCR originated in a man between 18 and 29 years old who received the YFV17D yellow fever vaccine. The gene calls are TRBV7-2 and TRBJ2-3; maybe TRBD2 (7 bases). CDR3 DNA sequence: TGTGCCAGCAGCTTAGTCGGGGGGCGCACAGATACGCAGTATTTT. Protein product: CASSLVGGRTDTQYF.